Listed below are T cell receptor beta chains from one sample, sequenced in a study of cytomegalovirus exposure and HLA in healthy donors. Sequenced by immunoSEQ multiplex PCR; TCRdb stores in-frame clones only, minus some. The repertoire includes over 100,000 clones, roughly 90% of them detected once, and 6% to 7% sits in the top ten. Sequencing was carried out using PBMCs. These receptors were taken from a woman younger than 35 in good health and CMV-seropositive. Each CDR3 is given with its conserved first and last residue. D genes are given only for firm matches. Clone size is stated in some rows and not others, as once, few, many or a class when expanded.

v_gene	abundance	j_gene	d_gene	CDR3aa	CDR3nt
TRBV7-7	-	TRBJ2-7	TRBD1	CASSLGQGRDEQYF	TGTGCTAGCAGTCTAGGACAGGGTCGGGACGAGCAGTACTTC
TRBV5-1	-	TRBJ1-1	TRBD1	CASSWMGGQGFGNTEAFF	TGCGCCAGCAGCTGGATGGGGGGACAGGGGTTTGGAAACACTGAAGCTTTCTTT
TRBV30	-	TRBJ1-1	TRBD1	CAWSILDRGYTEAFF	TGTGCCTGGAGTATCCTCGACAGGGGGTACACTGAAGCTTTCTTT
TRBV6-1	-	TRBJ1-5	TRBD1	CASNPQGAGNQPQHF	TGTGCCAGCAATCCACAGGGGGCTGGCAATCAGCCCCAGCATTTT
TRBV30	-	TRBJ1-1	-	CAWRDNRVEAFF	TGTGCCTGGAGGGACAATAGGGTTGAGGCTTTCTTT
TRBV14	-	TRBJ2-7	TRBD1	CASSRRDSNSYEQYF	TGTGCCAGCAGCCGCCGGGACAGTAACTCCTACGAGCAGTACTTC
TRBV19	-	TRBJ1-6	-	CASSMRVPSPLHF	TGTGCCAGTAGTATGAGGGTTCCTTCACCCCTCCACTTT
TRBV6-1	once	TRBJ2-1	-	CASSERASQRLFF	TGTGCCAGCAGTGAACGGGCTAGCCAAAGGTTGTTCTTC
TRBV6-5	-	TRBJ2-1	-	CASSYSIAGEQFF	TGTGCCAGCAGTTACTCTATCGCGGGTGAGCAGTTCTTC
TRBV7-9	-	TRBJ2-3	TRBD1	CASSSEDRGRSTDTQYF	TGTGCCAGCAGCTCGGAGGACAGGGGGCGTAGCACAGATACGCAGTATTTT
TRBV7-9	-	TRBJ2-5	TRBD1	CASSSDREVETQYF	TGTGCCAGCAGCTCGGACAGGGAGGTAGAGACCCAGTACTTC
TRBV6-5	-	TRBJ2-7	TRBD1	CASSTGVNEQYF	TGTGCCAGCAGTACAGGGGTAAACGAGCAGTACTTC
TRBV6-5	-	TRBJ1-6	TRBD1	CASSSGGTGSSPLHF	TGTGCCAGCAGTTCCGGGGGGACAGGTAGTTCACCCCTCCACTTT
TRBV6-5	-	TRBJ1-2	-	CASSWGEDGYTF	TGTGCCAGCAGTTGGGGGGAGGATGGCTACACCTTC
TRBV19	-	TRBJ2-1	TRBD1	CASTPLPGQGFNEQFF	TGTGCCAGTACCCCCCTCCCGGGACAGGGGTTCAATGAGCAGTTCTTC
TRBV12-5	-	TRBJ1-2	-	CASGLVGVGDGYTF	TGTGCTAGTGGTTTGGTAGGGGTTGGGGATGGCTACACCTTC
TRBV12-5	once	TRBJ2-7	TRBD2	CASGLTSGRPIPRYEQYF	TGTGCTAGTGGTTTGACTAGCGGGAGGCCGATCCCTCGCTACGAGCAGTACTTC
TRBV4-1	-	TRBJ2-3	TRBD2	CASSQDVRRGALTDTQYF	TGCGCCAGCAGCCAAGATGTACGGCGGGGGGCCCTCACAGATACGCAGTATTTT
TRBV9	-	TRBJ2-1	-	CASSRTPDRVSEQFF	TGTGCCAGCAGTCGTACCCCCGACCGGGTAAGTGAGCAGTTCTTC
TRBV7-2	-	TRBJ1-6	TRBD1	CASSIQGKGGSPLHF	TGTGCCAGCAGCATACAGGGGAAAGGTGGTTCACCCCTCCACTTT
TRBV6-5	-	TRBJ1-6	-	CASSYSNRAGSPLHF	TGTGCCAGCAGTTACTCGAACAGGGCCGGTTCACCCCTCCACTTT
TRBV7-9	-	TRBJ1-4	-	CASSLAQGGEKLFF	TGTGCCAGCAGCTTAGCACAGGGTGGAGAAAAACTGTTTTTT
TRBV15	-	TRBJ1-2	TRBD1	CATSGDRGRDYGYTF	TGTGCCACCAGCGGGGACAGGGGGCGCGACTATGGCTACACCTTC
TRBV9	-	TRBJ1-2	-	CASSATGTYGYTF	TGTGCCAGCAGCGCCACAGGGACCTATGGCTACACCTTC
TRBV25-1	once	TRBJ2-2	-	CASSEWVGGTGELFF	TGTGCCAGCAGTGAATGGGTGGGGGGCACCGGGGAGCTGTTTTTT
TRBV5-1	-	TRBJ2-7	TRBD1	CASSFSGTGVPEQYF	TGCGCCAGCAGCTTCTCCGGGACAGGGGTTCCCGAGCAGTACTTC
TRBV19	-	TRBJ1-5	TRBD1	CASTSVGRATGGHSNQPQHF	TGTGCCAGTACCTCAGTGGGGAGGGCTACAGGGGGGCACAGCAATCAGCCCCAGCATTTT
TRBV27	-	TRBJ1-2	TRBD1	CASRGTGDGGYTF	TGTGCCAGCAGGGGGACAGGGGATGGTGGCTACACCTTC
TRBV7-8	-	TRBJ2-7	-	CASSLAARSYEQYF	TGTGCCAGCAGCTTAGCCGCCAGATCCTACGAGCAGTACTTC
TRBV19	-	TRBJ1-2	TRBD1	CASRDRGRGYGYTF	TGTGCCAGTAGGGACAGGGGACGGGGCTATGGCTACACCTTC
TRBV7-3	-	TRBJ2-1	-	CASSPTGLLPYNEQFF	TGTGCCAGCAGCCCTACGGGACTCCTTCCCTACAATGAGCAGTTCTTC
TRBV15	-	TRBJ2-3	TRBD2	CATSREGRADTQYF	TGTGCCACCAGCAGAGAGGGGAGGGCAGATACGCAGTATTTT
TRBV5-1	-	TRBJ1-2	TRBD1	CASSYTGDTYGYTF	TGCGCCAGCAGCTATACAGGGGACACCTATGGCTACACCTTC
TRBV25-1	-	TRBJ2-1	TRBD1	CASSDLWGQPYNEQFF	TGTGCCAGCAGTGACCTGTGGGGACAGCCATACAATGAGCAGTTCTTC
TRBV7-2	-	TRBJ2-7	-	CASSLARGAYEQYF	TGTGCCAGCAGCTTAGCGCGGGGAGCCTACGAGCAGTACTTC
TRBV7-2	once	TRBJ2-7	-	CASSHVRSYEQYF	TGTGCCAGCAGCCACGTTCGGTCATACGAGCAGTACTTC
TRBV2	-	TRBJ2-3	TRBD1	CASSEAGQGSTDTQYF	TGTGCCAGCAGTGAAGCGGGACAGGGGAGCACAGATACGCAGTATTTT
TRBV7-9	-	TRBJ2-7	TRBD1	CASADTGAPSSYEQYF	TGTGCCAGCGCGGATACAGGGGCGCCGAGCTCCTACGAGCAGTACTTC
TRBV4-2	-	TRBJ1-4	-	CASSQDESPPREKLFF	TGTGCCAGCAGCCAAGATGAGTCCCCCCCTCGGGAAAAACTGTTTTTT
TRBV5-1	-	TRBJ1-2	-	CASSKQGIYGYTF	TGCGCCAGCAGTAAGCAGGGAATCTATGGCTACACCTTC
TRBV5-6	-	TRBJ2-3	-	CASSLGLSTDTQYF	TGTGCCAGCAGCTTGGGACTGAGCACAGATACGCAGTATTTT
TRBV27	-	TRBJ2-7	-	CASSYSSGSSYEQYF	TGTGCCAGCAGTTACAGTTCGGGGTCTTCCTACGAGCAGTACTTC
TRBV7-9	-	TRBJ2-1	-	CASSRDSAYNEQFF	TGTGCCAGCAGCCGAGACTCAGCCTACAATGAGCAGTTCTTC
TRBV10-3	-	TRBJ2-6	-	CAISESGGVTANVLTF	TGTGCCATCAGTGAGTCTGGCGGGGTTACGGCCAACGTCCTGACTTTC
TRBV6-5	-	TRBJ2-7	-	CASSYTRDPGGSEQYF	TGTGCCAGCAGTTACACAAGAGACCCCGGTGGGAGCGAGCAGTACTTC
TRBV19	-	TRBJ1-2	-	CASTTSGAYGYTF	TGTGCCAGTACTACCTCAGGCGCCTATGGCTACACCTTC
TRBV18	-	TRBJ2-4	-	CASSPREALAKNIQYF	TGTGCCAGCTCACCGAGGGAGGCTCTAGCCAAAAACATTCAGTACTTC
TRBV5-1	-	TRBJ1-1	-	CASSPEGGTEAFF	TGCGCCAGCAGCCCTGAGGGAGGCACTGAAGCTTTCTTT
TRBV4-1	-	TRBJ2-1	TRBD2	CASRKTGGVSYNEQFF	TGCGCCAGCAGAAAAACCGGGGGGGTTTCCTACAATGAGCAGTTCTTC
TRBV6-6	-	TRBJ1-2	-	CASSVASYTF	TGTGCCAGCTCGGTAGCCAGCTACACCTTC
TRBV2	-	TRBJ1-5	TRBD1	CASSQMGQGGGNQPQHF	TGTGCCAGCAGCCAGATGGGACAGGGGGGAGGCAATCAGCCCCAGCATTTT
TRBV5-4	-	TRBJ1-2	TRBD1	CASSPGTDYYGYTF	TGTGCCAGCAGCCCGGGGACAGATTACTATGGCTACACCTTC
TRBV19	-	TRBJ2-7	TRBD1	CASSLYPRGPREQYF	TGTGCCAGTAGTCTGTACCCCAGGGGGCCGCGCGAGCAGTACTTC
TRBV6-1	-	TRBJ1-2	-	CASSEARGLDYTF	TGTGCCAGCAGTGAAGCTCGGGGGTTGGACTACACCTTC
TRBV7-9	-	TRBJ2-1	TRBD2	CASSLGASGRGNEQFF	TGTGCCAGCAGCTTAGGGGCGAGTGGGAGGGGCAATGAGCAGTTCTTC
TRBV27	-	TRBJ1-1	TRBD1	CASSFNRGAEAFF	TGTGCCAGCAGTTTCAACAGGGGCGCTGAAGCTTTCTTT
TRBV10-2	-	TRBJ1-5	TRBD1	CASRVQGGNQPQHF	TGCGCCAGCAGGGTACAGGGGGGAAATCAGCCCCAGCATTTT